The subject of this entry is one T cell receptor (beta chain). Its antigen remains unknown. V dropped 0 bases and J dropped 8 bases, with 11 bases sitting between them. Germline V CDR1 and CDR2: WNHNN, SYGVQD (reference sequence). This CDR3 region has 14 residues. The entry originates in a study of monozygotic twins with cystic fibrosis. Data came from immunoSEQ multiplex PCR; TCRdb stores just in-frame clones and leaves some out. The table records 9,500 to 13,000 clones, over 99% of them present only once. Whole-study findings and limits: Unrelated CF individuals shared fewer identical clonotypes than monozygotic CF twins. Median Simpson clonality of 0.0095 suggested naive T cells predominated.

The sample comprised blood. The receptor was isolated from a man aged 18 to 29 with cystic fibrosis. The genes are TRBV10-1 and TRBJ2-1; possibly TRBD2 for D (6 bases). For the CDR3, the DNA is TGCGCCAGCAGTGAGTCACTAGCAAAGCATGAGCAGTTCTTC. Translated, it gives CASSESLAKHEQFF.